This is a list of T cell receptor beta chains from one sample in a study of metastatic and nonmetastatic thyroid tumors. MiXCR re-clonotyped the PCR reads for TCRdb. The repertoire consists of under 20,000 clones, with approximately 24% occurring once and the leading ten covering about 8.1%. Sequenced: adjacent normal tissue. These receptors were taken from a female donor with papillary thyroid cancer or a benign thyroid nodule (not recorded which). Some clones in this sample may be carry-over from other donors' samples. Both conserved end residues are part of each CDR3. D genes are given only for firm matches. Clone size appears in some rows only: once, few, many, or a class for an expanded clone.

j_call	v_call	clone_size	d_call	cdr3_aa	cdr3_nt
TRBJ1-3	TRBV6-1	.	TRBD1	CASRKTGADGNTIYF	TGTGCCAGCAGGAAGACAGGGGCGGACGGAAACACCATATATTTT
TRBJ1-1	TRBV7-2	.	.	CASSLSATMNTEAFF	TGTGCCAGCAGCTTAAGCGCAACCATGAACACTGAAGCTTTCTTT
TRBJ1-1	TRBV15	few	.	CTTSRWYTEAFF	TGTACCACCAGCAGATGGTACACTGAAGCTTTCTTT
TRBJ1-3	TRBV6-1	few	.	CASRSSGNTIYF	TGTGCCAGCAGGTCATCTGGAAACACCATATATTTT
TRBJ1-2	TRBV2	few	TRBD1	CASSETRGNVYTF	TGTGCCAGCAGTGAGACCAGGGGGAACGTCTACACCTTC
TRBJ1-5	TRBV20-1	.	.	CSAKDSFAQPQHF	TGCAGTGCGAAAGACAGTTTCGCTCAGCCCCAGCATTTT
TRBJ2-1	TRBV6-1	few	.	CASSEWRNAYNEQFF	TGTGCCAGCAGTGAATGGCGTAACGCCTACAATGAGCAGTTCTTC
TRBJ1-3	TRBV7-2	many	.	CASSFGLKGNTIYF	TGTGCCAGCAGCTTTGGACTGAAGGGAAACACCATATATTTT
TRBJ1-5	TRBV6-1	few	.	CASTLDRINQPQHF	TGTGCCAGCACCCTAGACAGGATCAATCAGCCCCAGCATTTT
TRBJ1-5	TRBV9	.	.	CASSVADNQPQHF	TGTGCCAGCAGCGTTGCGGACAATCAGCCCCAGCATTTT
TRBJ2-1	TRBV30	many	.	CAWSVFGLGSNEQFF	TGTGCCTGGAGTGTATTTGGTTTGGGGTCCAATGAGCAGTTCTTC
TRBJ2-3	TRBV28	few	.	CASSLGRGAGSGTDTQYF	TGTGCCAGCAGCCTGGGACGGGGGGCGGGGAGCGGCACAGATACGCAGTATTTT
TRBJ2-1	TRBV10-2	few	.	CASSPRTADFNEQFF	TGCGCCAGCAGTCCTAGGACCGCCGACTTCAATGAGCAGTTCTTC
TRBJ1-5	TRBV6-2/TRBV6-3	medium-sized	.	CASSFLNQPQHF	TGTGCCAGCAGTTTTCTGAATCAGCCCCAGCATTTT
TRBJ2-7	TRBV12-3/TRBV12-4	medium-sized	.	CASTGVDHEQYF	TGTGCCAGCACGGGGGTGGACCACGAGCAGTACTTC
TRBJ2-1	TRBV15	many	TRBD1	CATSRGQGRSHNEQFF	TGTGCCACCAGCAGGGGACAGGGGAGGTCACACAATGAGCAGTTCTTC
TRBJ2-4	TRBV5-1	many	TRBD1	CASSPPGRGLIQYF	TGCGCCAGCAGCCCACCGGGAAGGGGGCTTATTCAGTATTTC
TRBJ2-1	TRBV20-1	medium-sized	TRBD2	CKTSGHYNEQFF	TGCAAAACTAGCGGCCACTACAATGAGCAGTTCTTC
TRBJ2-7	TRBV6-5	.	.	CASSYQVGNEQYF	TGTGCCAGCAGCTACCAGGTTGGCAACGAGCAGTACTTC
TRBJ2-3	TRBV30	few	.	CAWSRVRTDTQYF	TGTGCCTGGAGTAGGGTCAGGACAGATACGCAGTATTTT
TRBJ2-2	TRBV30	.	TRBD1	CAWSVSGRTGRKTGELFF	TGTGCCTGGAGTGTATCGGGGAGGACAGGGAGAAAGACCGGGGAGCTGTTTTTT
TRBJ2-3	TRBV6-1	.	.	CASSDGAGVLSTDTQYF	TGTGCCAGCAGTGATGGGGCAGGGGTCCTTAGCACAGATACGCAGTATTTT
TRBJ2-3	TRBV6-2/TRBV6-3	few	TRBD1	CASSYDTDRGGEDTQYF	TGTGCCAGCAGTTACGATACGGACAGGGGAGGGGAGGATACGCAGTATTTT
TRBJ1-1	TRBV24-1	.	.	CATRPLGGILLNTEAFF	TGTGCCACCAGGCCCTTGGGCGGGATATTATTGAACACTGAAGCTTTCTTT
TRBJ1-2	TRBV20-1	.	.	CSAREPGDYGYTF	TGCAGTGCTAGAGAACCAGGGGACTATGGCTACACCTTC
TRBJ1-5	TRBV28	few	.	CASSCPGAGYRPQHF	TGTGCCAGCAGTTGCCCCGGGGCAGGTTATCGGCCCCAGCATTTT
TRBJ2-5	TRBV9	many	.	CASSVGAFQETQYF	TGTGCCAGCAGCGTAGGGGCCTTCCAAGAGACCCAGTACTTC
TRBJ2-7	TRBV9	.	TRBD2	CASSGSSGSYEQYF	TGTGCCAGCAGCGGTTCTAGCGGCTCCTACGAGCAGTACTTC
TRBJ2-7	TRBV6-5	few	.	CASSYGGGGEQYF	TGTGCCAGCAGTTACGGAGGGGGTGGCGAGCAGTACTTC
TRBJ1-6	TRBV6-1	.	.	CASSEAGGNSPLHF	TGTGCCAGCAGTGAAGCAGGGGGAAATTCACCCCTCCACTTT
TRBJ1-2	TRBV28	many	TRBD1	CASRTGGYGYTF	TGTGCCAGCAGGACAGGGGGGTATGGCTACACCTTC
TRBJ2-3	TRBV2	.	TRBD2	CASHAPAGEVDTHYF	TGTGCCAGCCACGCCCCAGCGGGAGAAGTAGATACGCACTATTTT
TRBJ1-5	TRBV6-4	medium-sized	.	CASSVGGGQPQHF	TGTGCCAGCAGTGTCGGGGGTGGTCAGCCCCAGCATTTT
TRBJ2-2	TRBV6-2/TRBV6-3	few	.	CASRSGGTAGELFF	TGTGCCAGCAGATCGGGGGGCACCGCCGGGGAGCTGTTTTTT
TRBJ1-2	TRBV6-6	.	.	CASSYGGNYGYTF	TGTGCCAGCAGTTACGGGGGCAACTATGGCTACACCTTC
TRBJ2-5	TRBV2	.	.	CASSAPQETQYF	TGTGCCAGCAGTGCCCCCCAAGAGACCCAGTACTTC
TRBJ2-7	TRBV20-1	many	.	CSARGAFLEQYF	TGCAGTGCCCGAGGAGCTTTTCTCGAGCAGTACTTC
TRBJ2-1	TRBV20-1	.	TRBD2	CSARGAGGTSGRDEQFF	TGCAGTGCTAGGGGGGCCGGAGGGACTAGCGGGCGGGATGAGCAGTTCTTC
TRBJ2-7	TRBV27	medium-sized	TRBD1	CASSGFRDRDVEQYF	TGTGCCAGCAGTGGGTTCCGGGACAGGGATGTCGAGCAGTACTTC
TRBJ2-5	TRBV2	medium-sized	TRBD2	CASSGLAGLETQYF	TGTGCCAGCAGTGGGCTAGCGGGATTAGAGACCCAGTACTTC
TRBJ2-2	TRBV27	medium-sized	.	CASSLRTANTGELFF	TGTGCCAGCAGTTTACGGACCGCGAACACCGGGGAGCTGTTTTTT
TRBJ1-1	TRBV12-3/TRBV12-4	few	.	CASTRNTEAFF	TGTGCCAGCACACGGAACACTGAAGCTTTCTTT
TRBJ1-1	TRBV11-2	.	.	CAGSLIAGTPGAFF	TGTGCCGGCAGCTTAATCGCGGGTACCCCGGGAGCTTTCTTT
TRBJ1-5	TRBV2	few	.	CASRSSGVSNQPQHF	TGTGCCAGCAGGAGCTCAGGGGTTAGCAATCAGCCCCAGCATTTT
TRBJ1-5	TRBV11-1	once	TRBD1	CASSSTDETGGESQPQHF	TGTGCCAGCAGCAGCACCGACGAGACAGGGGGCGAAAGTCAGCCCCAGCATTTT
TRBJ1-5	TRBV20-1	.	.	CSARDLQGPNYSNQPQHF	TGCAGTGCTAGAGATTTGCAGGGGCCAAATTATAGCAATCAGCCCCAGCATTTT
TRBJ1-2	TRBV20-1	medium-sized	TRBD1	CSARPGQGPGGYTF	TGCAGTGCTAGGCCGGGACAGGGACCAGGCGGCTACACCTTC
TRBJ2-7	TRBV20-1	.	.	CSDRARDDYKQYF	TGCAGTGATAGAGCAAGGGACGACTACAAGCAGTACTTC
TRBJ1-1	TRBV7-9	.	.	CASSLGGENTEAFF	TGTGCCAGCAGCTTAGGTGGAGAGAACACTGAAGCTTTCTTT
TRBJ2-7	TRBV7-9	.	.	CAIDPAGYNYEQYF	TGTGCCATCGACCCTGCGGGATACAACTACGAGCAGTACTTC
TRBJ2-7	TRBV6-2/TRBV6-3	many	.	CASTYAGTGTAYEQYF	TGTGCCAGCACTTACGCGGGGACCGGGACAGCCTACGAGCAGTACTTC
TRBJ2-1	TRBV30	many	TRBD2	CAWSETSGNYNEQFF	TGTGCCTGGAGTGAGACTAGCGGGAACTACAATGAGCAGTTCTTC
TRBJ1-5	TRBV6-5	.	.	CASSYFRVGNQPQHF	TGTGCCAGCAGTTACTTCCGGGTTGGCAATCAGCCCCAGCATTTT
TRBJ1-3	TRBV6-1	.	TRBD1	CASSAGGGSGNTIYF	TGTGCCAGCAGCGCAGGGGGTGGCTCTGGAAACACCATATATTTT
TRBJ2-7	TRBV14	once	.	CASSQQTVNPYEQYF	TGCGCCAGCAGCCAACAGACAGTTAACCCCTACGAGCAGTACTTC
TRBJ1-6	TRBV6-1	.	.	CASTPGTDLGNSPLHF	TGTGCCAGCACCCCAGGGACGGACTTGGGTAATTCACCCCTCCACTTT
TRBJ1-5	TRBV20-1	few	.	CSASVPGVISNQPQHF	TGCAGTGCTAGCGTCCCAGGGGTAATTAGCAATCAGCCCCAGCATTTT
TRBJ2-7	TRBV28	.	.	CASSEAGAPYEQYF	TGTGCCAGCTCCGAGGCGGGGGCCCCCTACGAGCAGTACTTC
TRBJ2-1	TRBV28	few	TRBD2	CASRLAGVNNEQFF	TGTGCCAGCAGACTAGCGGGAGTGAACAATGAGCAGTTCTTC